These T cell receptor beta chains were read from a single sample in a study of cytomegalovirus exposure and HLA in healthy donors. Clones were sequenced by immunoSEQ multiplex PCR, and TCRdb holds only the in-frame ones, with some missing. The table records over 75,000 clones, 65% to 85% of them present only once. What was sequenced was PBMCs. All receptors come from a woman aged 45-59 years in good health and CMV-seronegative. Both conserved end residues are trimmed from each CDR3.

v_call cdr3_aa
TRBV30 AWSGPGLYT
TRBV19 ASSIGWRGRSSYNEQF
TRBV5-1 ASSLAQETQY
TRBV18 ASSRGTNEQY
TRBV13 ASSLRDSLLYNEQF
TRBV6-4 ASSRETGRRVEAF
TRBV9 ASSADRGNYGYT
TRBV5-1 ASSYGGGTTEAF
TRBV20-1 SADIPAGQY
TRBV4-1 ASSQTRDRGVYEQY
TRBV28 ASSLGTQLQPQH
TRBV2 ASKARENQPQH
TRBV27 ASSSPGLAETQY
TRBV7-7 ASSLAPGLAGGEQY
TRBV29-1 SVYTGGGGYT
TRBV6-6 ASSPDKTTDTQY
TRBV27 TSSLLGTATEAF
TRBV29-1 SVDEPRRGTDTQY
TRBV5-6 ASSLGLARETQY
TRBV4-1 ASSQDSFYGYT
TRBV7-9 ASSPLLSQGNEQF
TRBV6-1 ASSDTLTEAF
TRBV5-5 ASSWVGQGMNQPQH